One TCR beta chain is described in this entry. Its antigen is still unknown. The data are from a study of T cell repertoires in cytomegalovirus infection. Study as a whole: Researchers turned to recently identified HLA-C-restricted CMV epitopes as well as well-studied HLA-B-restricted ones.

TCRdb processed the reads anew with MiXCR; each CDR3 protein has one entry. The sample lists roughly 800,000 distinct CDR3 sequences; almost 30% were seen once. Study findings and constraints: Ex vivo responses were dominated by HLA-C-restricted CMV-specific TCR beta clonotypes. Summed frequency of public TCR beta families distinguished CMV carriers with the relevant HLA.

V was pared by 2 bases and J by 2 bases, with 16 bases between. CDR1 is SGHVS and CDR2 is FQNEAQ in the germline V gene. This CDR3 is 17 amino acids long. This clonotype was sampled from a human donor in good health (CMV status not recorded). Some clones in this sample may be carry-over from other donors' samples. The sequencing here drew on cultured CD8+ T cells from PBMCs, taken from culture after CMV antigen stimulation. The V gene is TRBV7-8, the J gene TRBJ2-1, with a tentative D call TRBD1 (6 bases). The CDR3 reads CASSLIFAGGPYNEQFF. CDR3 coding DNA: TGTGCCAGCAGCTTAATTTTTGCTGGGGGCCCCTACAATGAGCAGTTCTTC.